This T cell receptor beta chain was found in a study of OX40 agonist ivuxolimab in advanced cancers. Study context: Dose-escalation cases comprised hepatocellular carcinoma, melanoma, renal cell or head and neck cancer. A history of anti-PD-1, anti-PD-L1 or anti-CTLA-4 therapy was acceptable, and about 40% had some. Mean age approximately 66 years, range roughly 20 to 85; around 80% male.

The CDR3 consists of 16 residues. The V gene lost 0 bases and the J gene lost 0 bases, with 8 bases spanning the gap. Germline V lookup: CDR1 MGHRA, CDR2 YSYEKL. In regard to this clone: Antigen: not known.

Clones were read by immunoSEQ multiplex PCR, and TCRdb kept only the in-frame ones, dropping some. The data hold about 67,000 clones, with approximately 91% observed a single time. Findings of the study overall: Normalized T-cell clonal expansion was also low in some nonresponders.

This TCR was sampled from an adult with an advanced solid tumor such as melanoma, head and neck, liver or kidney cancer. The rearrangement links TRBV4-1 to TRBJ2-2; D call uncertain. The source was CD4+ or CD8+ T cells sorted from blood, collected in a trial of the OX40 agonist ivuxolimab. The CDR3 DNA reads as TGCGCCAGCAGCCAAGATAGGACGGCGAACACCGGGGAGCTGTTTTTT. It encodes CASSQDRTANTGELFF.